A single sample is the source of the 9 T cell receptor beta chains below, sequenced in a study of T cells in Graves' hyperthyroidism and ophthalmopathy. From RNA transcripts, TCR beta CDR3 regions were amplified. The study used the HTBI primer set for a first-round RT-PCR of the TCR CDR3. TCRdb ran MiXCR on the multiplex PCR reads and lists one entry per CDR3 protein. The sample gives 750,000 to 900,000 distinct CDR3 sequences, around 38% of which show up once; approximately 8.7% is in the top ten. The sequenced material came from blood. These receptors came from a man aged 18 to 29 with Graves' hyperthyroidism.

CDR3 bases: TGCGCCAGCACCGAGACAGGACAGGGTCGCGGGGAGCTGTTTTTT. Amino acids: CASTETGQGRGELFF. The rearrangement joins TRBV5-1 to TRBJ2-2; 8 bases are a match to TRBD1. Per germline, CDR1 SGHRS and CDR2 YFSETQ. The V gene end was trimmed by 6 bases and the J gene end by 7 bases; junction bases not matched to a gene: 11. The CDR3 contains 15 residues. Based on the CDR3 plus reference TRBV5-1 and TRBJ2-2, the full variable domain is KAGVTQTPRYLIKTRGQQVTLSCSPISGHRSVSWYQQTPGQGLQFLFEYFSETQRNKGNFPGRFSGRQFSNSRSEMNVSTLELGDSALYLCASTETGQGRGELFFGEGSRLTVL.

The chain links TRBV19 to TRBJ1-1, with 7 bases matching TRBD1. Germline CDR1 LNHDA, CDR2 SQIVND (reference sequence). The CDR3 consists of 14 residues. The CDR3, as DNA: TGTGCTAGAGATCCGGGACAGATAGGCGTTGGAGCTTTCTTT. Encoded protein: CARDPGQIGVGAFF.

This clonotype has more than one count but fewer than ten. The chain links TRBV10-3 to TRBJ2-2; the D is unclear. There are 10 residues in the CDR3. The V gene's germline CDR1 is ENHRY and CDR2 SYGVKD. The ends were cut back, 10 bases at V and 10 bases at J, with 10 bases in the middle. The CDR3 DNA is TGTGCCAGCAGCTCCGTGGAGCTGTTTTTT. Protein: CASSSVELFF.

This clonotype was detected ten times or more. The chain employs TRBV7-2 and TRBJ1-5; D is unresolved. This CDR3 has 14 amino acids. V lost 5 bases to trimming and J lost 3 bases, with 11 bases between them. Germline V gene sequence: CDR1 SGHTA, CDR2 FQGNSA. CDR3 nucleotides: TGTGCCAGCAGCCCCACAAACACCAATCAGCCCCAGCATTTT. The encoded protein is CASSPTNTNQPQHF.

This clonotype was detected only a few times. V and J are TRBV5-7 and TRBJ2-7, with D tentatively TRBD1 (6 bases). TRBV5-7 is identified as an open reading frame with a role that is uncertain. This CDR3 has 13 amino acids. V lost 7 bases and J 2 bases, leaving 13 bases between the germline ends. In nucleotides, the CDR3 is TGTGCCAGCGGCGCAGGGGCCCCCTACGAGCAGTACTTC. This codes for CASGAGAPYEQYF.

This clonotype was seen at least ten times. V and J are TRBV20-1 and TRBJ2-5; D is unresolved. There are 11 residues in the CDR3. Per the germline V gene, CDR1 is DFQATT and CDR2 is SNEGSKA (reference sequence). V was clipped by 0 bases and J by 5 bases, with 4 bases between them. The CDR3 bases are TGCAGTGCTAGAGATGGCGAGACCCAGTACTTC. Its translation: CSARDGETQYF.

Concerning this clonotype: The junction does not match germline at one end; this may be a read error. The CDR3 region is CAGSLVEVSYEQYF. CDR3 bases: TGTGCCGGCAGCTTAGTGGAGGTCTCCTACGAGCAGTACTTC. The rearrangement uses TRBV7-2 and TRBJ2-7; D may be TRBD2 (5 bases). CDR3 length equals 14 residues. From germline, CDR1 is SGHTA and CDR2 FQGNSA.

In its sample, this clonotype was seen many times. The V and J genes are TRBV20-1 and TRBJ2-7, with 7 bases that match TRBD1. Germline values: CDR1 DFQATT, CDR2 SNEGSKA (reference sequence). The CDR3 extends over 15 amino acids. Trimming removed 3 bases from V and 3 bases from J; junction bases left unmatched: 11. In nucleotides, the CDR3 is TGCAGTGCTAGCCCTAATTACGGACAGGTCTACGAGCAGTACTTC. It yields the protein CSASPNYGQVYEQYF.

V is TRBV19 and J is TRBJ1-4, with D possibly TRBD1 on 6 matching bases. Looked up from germline, CDR1 is LNHDA and CDR2 is SQIVND (reference sequence). The CDR3 is 14 residues long. V lost 6 bases, J lost 16 bases, and 24 bases lay in between. CDR3 amino acids: CASSSWTDLRFRFF. The DNA of the CDR3 is TGTGCCAGTAGCTCATGGACAGACCTTAGATTTCGGTTTTTT.